This is a list of T cell receptor beta chains from one sample in a study of blood T cell repertoires in COVID-19. The assay was immunoSEQ multiplex PCR, and TCRdb's table has in-frame clones only and misses some. The sample includes over 100,000 clones, roughly 88% seen only once; the top ten take 10%. The specimen was peripheral blood. Receptors were obtained from a man aged 45 to 65 with acute or convalescent COVID-19. CDR3s include the opening cysteine and the closing phenylalanine or tryptophan. The order of the fields is V gene, J gene, D gene, clone size, CDR3 protein, CDR3 DNA. A D gene is named only where the DNA matches it firmly. The size entry is marked missing in some rows and otherwise reads once, few, many or a size class.

TRBV18	TRBJ2-1	TRBD1	NA	CASSPWTGSRAYNEQFF	TGTGCCAGCTCCCCATGGACAGGGAGCAGGGCCTACAATGAGCAGTTCTTC
TRBV9	TRBJ1-1	NA	NA	CASSVASRVNTEAFF	TGTGCCAGCAGCGTAGCTTCCCGTGTGAACACTGAAGCTTTCTTT
TRBV5-1	TRBJ1-3	NA	NA	CASSLEAQGSGNTIYF	TGCGCCAGCAGCTTGGAAGCTCAGGGCTCTGGAAACACCATATATTTT
TRBV7-2	TRBJ2-2	TRBD2	NA	CASSLELAGVGTGELFF	TGTGCCAGCAGCTTAGAACTAGCGGGAGTAGGTACCGGGGAGCTGTTTTTT
TRBV28	TRBJ1-1	TRBD1	NA	CASTNQGDGWNTEAFF	TGTGCCAGCACTAACCAGGGGGACGGATGGAACACTGAAGCTTTCTTT
TRBV3-1/TRBV3-2	TRBJ2-1	NA	NA	CASSQGRGGSYNEQFF	TGTGCCAGCAGCCAGGGCCGAGGGGGCTCCTACAATGAGCAGTTCTTC
TRBV29-1	TRBJ1-2	NA	NA	CSVEARSYGYTF	TGCAGCGTTGAAGCGCGCTCCTATGGCTACACCTTC
TRBV27	TRBJ1-2	NA	NA	CASSPTGYGYTF	TGTGCCAGCAGTCCTACGGGCTATGGCTACACCTTC
TRBV5-6	TRBJ1-1	TRBD1	NA	CASSSGQPNTEAFF	TGTGCCAGCAGCTCGGGACAGCCTAACACTGAAGCTTTCTTT
TRBV19	TRBJ2-1	TRBD2	NA	CASSTDRDSGKDYNEQFF	TGTGCCAGTAGTACCGACCGGGATAGCGGGAAGGACTACAATGAGCAGTTCTTC
TRBV10-3	TRBJ2-7	TRBD2	NA	CAISESTRAGGEQYF	TGTGCCATCAGTGAGTCGACTCGGGCCGGGGGGGAGCAGTACTTC
TRBV10-3	TRBJ2-7	TRBD2	NA	CAIKAAGDSSYEQYF	TGTGCCATCAAGGCAGCGGGAGATTCTTCCTACGAGCAGTACTTC
TRBV6-5	TRBJ1-2	TRBD1	NA	CATTRTGKNYGYTF	TGTGCCACCACTCGGACAGGGAAAAACTATGGCTACACCTTC
TRBV3-1/TRBV3-2	TRBJ1-1	TRBD1	many	CASSQGVVDRGTEAFF	TGTGCCAGCAGCCAAGGCGTTGTGGACAGGGGCACTGAAGCTTTCTTT
TRBV5-4	TRBJ2-7	TRBD1	NA	CATQNGTVNSYEQYF	TGTGCCACCCAAAACGGGACAGTTAATTCCTACGAGCAGTACTTC
TRBV6-6	TRBJ1-6	NA	NA	CASSSTGGSPLHF	TGTGCCAGCAGTTCCACCGGGGGGTCACCCCTCCACTTT
TRBV14	TRBJ1-2	NA	NA	CASSPGNYGYTF	TGTGCCAGCAGCCCAGGGAACTATGGCTACACCTTC
TRBV11-2	TRBJ2-1	NA	once	CASSLRISYNEQFF	TGTGCCAGCAGCTTGCGGATCTCCTACAATGAGCAGTTCTTC
TRBV5-4	TRBJ2-1	NA	NA	CASSSLNYNEQFF	TGTGCCAGCAGCTCCCTAAACTACAATGAGCAGTTCTTC
TRBV7-2	TRBJ1-2	TRBD1	NA	CASSSAGGPNYGYTF	TGTGCCAGCAGCTCCGCAGGGGGCCCCAACTATGGCTACACCTTC
TRBV19	TRBJ1-1	NA	NA	CASSMVRGRNTEAFF	TGTGCCAGTAGTATGGTCAGGGGAAGGAACACTGAAGCTTTCTTT
TRBV9	TRBJ1-6	NA	NA	CASSGGSNNSPLHF	TGTGCCAGCAGCGGGGGCAGTAATAATTCACCCCTCCACTTT
TRBV19	TRBJ1-1	TRBD1	NA	CASSIWQGATGTEAFF	TGTGCCAGTAGTATCTGGCAGGGGGCAACCGGGACTGAAGCTTTCTTT
TRBV5-5	TRBJ1-3	TRBD1	NA	CASRLTGTGNGNTIYF	TGTGCCAGCAGATTAACCGGGACAGGGAATGGAAACACCATATATTTT
TRBV7-7	TRBJ1-1	NA	NA	CASSSRVNTEAFF	TGTGCTAGCAGCTCCAGGGTGAACACTGAAGCTTTCTTT
TRBV11-2	TRBJ2-7	NA	NA	CASSSGGYEQYF	TGTGCCAGCAGCTCCGGGGGCTACGAGCAGTACTTC
TRBV7-9	TRBJ2-7	NA	NA	CASSLDRYSYEQYF	TGTGCCAGCAGCTTAGACAGATACTCCTACGAGCAGTACTTC
TRBV2	TRBJ1-5	NA	NA	CASSDRARDQPQHF	TGTGCCAGCAGTGACAGGGCGAGAGATCAGCCCCAGCATTTT
TRBV6-2/TRBV6-3	TRBJ2-2	TRBD1	NA	CASSGQGDTGELFF	TGTGCCAGCAGCGGACAGGGGGACACCGGGGAGCTGTTTTTT
TRBV18	TRBJ1-4	TRBD1	NA	CASTRDSNEKLFF	TGTGCCAGCACAAGGGACAGCAATGAAAAACTGTTTTTT
TRBV10-3	TRBJ1-6	TRBD1	NA	CAISMGQGINSPLHF	TGTGCCATCAGTATGGGACAGGGGATTAATTCACCCCTCCACTTT
TRBV9	TRBJ2-3	TRBD2	NA	CASSLAGGSGDTQYF	TGTGCCAGCAGCCTAGCGGGAGGGTCGGGAGATACGCAGTATTTT
TRBV2	TRBJ1-5	NA	NA	CASSLTENQPQHF	TGTGCCAGCAGCCTCACAGAGAATCAGCCCCAGCATTTT
TRBV5-4	TRBJ1-2	NA	NA	CASSLRRVYGYTF	TGTGCCAGCAGCTTGCGGAGAGTTTACGGCTACACCTTC
TRBV11-2	TRBJ1-3	NA	NA	CASSPLDSSSGNTIYF	TGTGCCAGCAGCCCTTTGGACAGTAGCTCTGGAAACACCATATATTTT
TRBV10-2	TRBJ2-5	TRBD2	NA	CASSQMGLARQETQYF	TGCGCCAGCAGCCAGATGGGACTAGCAAGGCAAGAGACCCAGTACTTC
TRBV29-1	TRBJ2-7	TRBD1	NA	CRDRSSYEQYF	TGCAGGGACAGGAGCTCCTACGAGCAGTACTTC
TRBV10-1	TRBJ1-1	NA	NA	CASSEYRHSLEAFF	TGCGCCAGCAGTGAGTATCGCCACTCGCTAGAAGCTTTCTTT
TRBV19	TRBJ1-3	NA	NA	CASSYPGTTGNTIYF	TGTGCCAGTAGTTACCCGGGTACGACTGGAAACACCATATATTTT
TRBV19	TRBJ1-2	TRBD1	NA	CASRDRGRAGYTF	TGTGCCAGTAGAGACAGGGGGCGGGCTGGCTACACCTTC
TRBV28	TRBJ2-3	TRBD1	once	CASSGTEWTDTQYF	TGTGCCAGCAGCGGGACAGAGTGGACAGATACGCAGTATTTT
TRBV7-9	TRBJ1-1	NA	NA	CASSQPPGNTEAFF	TGTGCCAGCAGCCAACCGCCGGGAAACACTGAAGCTTTCTTT
TRBV11-3	TRBJ2-7	NA	NA	CASERGYEQYF	TGTGCCAGCGAACGGGGCTACGAGCAGTACTTC